This TCR beta chain was profiled in a study of response to subunit inactivated influenza vaccine (dated by TCRdb to 2016 to 2019). As for the study more broadly: To follow how T cells responded to a trivalent subunit inactivated influenza vaccine, the researchers relied on deep quantitative profiling of the T cell receptor repertoire.

This clonotype was found a few times. The antigen it recognizes is unknown. Base qualities were left out, and no much larger clone turns up one base away. The full study reports these points: The authors proposed that each seasonal influenza vaccination may bring in only a limited number of new T cells.

This specimen's time point label, per the study, means: 45 to 55 days after influenza vaccine administration. The library was generated by RT-PCR. Sequencing was performed on an Illumina HiSeq 2500. The raw public reads went through TCRdb reprocessing: fastp at Q25, MiXCR clone calling, in-frame beta chains kept. CDR3 protein duplicates are merged, each entry listing the most common genes and DNA. Counted in this sample were roughly 150,000 distinct CDR3 sequences; approximately 10% of them appeared once. The ten most abundant clones make up around 12% of the sample. The material was non-naive T cells sorted from PBMCs, obtained more than 35 days after vaccination. The cell subset or site label here, explained by the study, means: memory T cell fraction. This TCR derives from a man over 45 who received an inactivated influenza vaccine. Donor details come from another sample of the same person, matched by shared clones.

The bases are TGTGCCAGCATGGGGTTGGGAGTGTACAATGAGCAGTTCTTC. Its coded protein is CASMGLGVYNEQFF. Recombination joined TRBV25-1 with TRBJ2-1, with a weak D call of TRBD2 (5 bases match). CDR1 and CDR2, per the germline V gene, are MGHDK and SYGVNS. V is cut by 7 bases and J by 4 bases, and the space between the germline ends is 14 bases. From the cysteine up to the phenylalanine, the CDR3 has a length of 14 residues. Only the CDR3 DNA stays, 42 bases, in frame from base 1. Joined to the reference TRBV25-1 and TRBJ2-1 proteins, this CDR3 gives the full variable domain: EADIYQTPRYLVIGTGKKITLECSQTMGHDKMYWYQQDPGMELHLIHYSYGVNSTEKGDLSSESTVSRIRTEHFPLTLESARPSHTSQYLCASMGLGVYNEQFFGPGTRLTVL.